A single sample gave rise to the 22 T cell receptor beta chains below, sequenced in a study of molecular identifiers for immune sequencing clone quantification. TCRdb passed the PCR reads through MiXCR, listing each CDR3 protein once. The sample has more than 450,000 distinct CDR3 sequences, around 25% seen once. Sequencing was performed on naive CD8+ T cells from blood, with Jurkat cell RNA spiked in. Subset in this sample: FACS-sorted CD8+CD4-CCR7+CD45RA+ naive T cells. These receptors all come from a human donor in good health. Some libraries in this study had Jurkat cell RNA spiked in.

This clonotype occurred many times. The chain uses TRBV28 and TRBJ2-5, with D possibly matching TRBD1 (6 bases). Trimming took off 8 bases at V and 3 bases at J, with 16 bases between the two ends. This CDR3 is built from 14 residues. Germline assignment: CDR1 MDHEN and CDR2 SYDVKM. CDR3 sequence (DNA): TGTGCCAGCTACAGTTTGGACAGAAAAGAGACCCAGTACTTC. Protein sequence: CASYSLDRKETQYF.

This clonotype was found a few times. V usage is TRBV7-2 and J usage is TRBJ2-7, with TRBD1 identical over 8 bases. Germline values: CDR1 SGHTA, CDR2 FQGNSA. V lost 1 base, J lost 4 bases, and 6 bases stayed unmatched. The CDR3 sequence is 15 residues long. CDR3 protein: CASSLVGGQGYEQYF. CDR3 nucleotide sequence: TGTGCCAGCAGCTTAGTTGGAGGACAGGGTTACGAGCAGTACTTC.

The rearrangement links TRBV5-3 to TRBJ1-2, with D unclear. TRBV5-3 is noted as an ORF with a role that remains uncertain. Between the trimmed V and J ends, which lost 8 bases and 0 bases, there was a span of 11 bases. The CDR3 consists of 13 residues. CDR3 coding DNA: TGTGCCAGCAGCGCCCGTACTAACTATGGCTACACCTTC. Translated, it gives CASSARTNYGYTF.

This clonotype has just a few counts. This chain connects TRBV29-1 to TRBJ2-7; 8 nucleotides agree with TRBD2. With 6 bases clipped from V and 2 bases from J, the junction kept 12 bases outside the gene matches. This CDR3 has 15 amino acids. CDR1 and CDR2 from the germline V gene are SQVTM and ANQGSEA. In DNA form, the CDR3 reads TGCAGCGTAGTAGGGGCGGGAGGTTCGACCTACGAGCAGTACTTC. This codes for CSVVGAGGSTYEQYF.

This clonotype was picked up many times. This sequence joins TRBV27 and TRBJ1-1, with D uncertain. Germline V gene sequence: CDR1 MNHEY, CDR2 SMNVEV (reference sequence). CDR3 size: 14 residues. Trimming left V 2 bases short and J 1 base short, with 8 bases between. As DNA, the CDR3 is TGTGCCAGCAGTTTAGGATCAGGGAACACTGAAGCTTTCTTT. It is translated as CASSLGSGNTEAFF.

In this sample, this clonotype turned up a few times. The chain employs TRBV19 and TRBJ2-1; TRBD2 is a possible D gene (6 bases). Germline V CDR1 and CDR2: LNHDA, SQIVND (reference sequence). V lost 3 bases and J 8 bases, leaving 11 bases between the germline ends. The CDR3 covers 13 residues. The CDR3 sequence is CASSMGGLHEQFF. CDR3 in DNA: TGTGCCAGTAGTATGGGGGGTCTTCATGAGCAGTTCTTC.

This clonotype appeared many times. The chain employs TRBV29-1 and TRBJ2-2, with a possible D match to TRBD1 (6 bases). Germline V lookup: CDR1 SQVTM, CDR2 ANQGSEA. This CDR3 spans 13 amino acids. Trimming removed 7 bases from V and 1 base from J, with 10 bases in between. The CDR3 sequence is CSAKGQNTGELFF. The DNA for the CDR3 is TGCAGCGCAAAGGGACAGAACACCGGGGAGCTGTTTTTT.

The sample holds a few counts of this clonotype. The V call is TRBV19, the J call TRBJ2-1; possible D gene TRBD2, 6 bases. Looked up from germline, CDR1 is LNHDA and CDR2 is SQIVND (reference sequence). Trimming shortened V by 3 bases and J by 4 bases, and 13 bases separated the two germline ends. CDR3 length: 15 residues. CDR3 sequence (DNA): TGTGCCAGTAGTATGGACACCGGGGGTTACAATGAGCAGTTCTTC. Translation: CASSMDTGGYNEQFF. Drawing the rest from reference TRBV19 and TRBJ2-1, the complete variable domain is DGGITQSPKYLFRKEGQNVTLSCEQNLNHDAMYWYRQDPGQGLRLIYYSQIVNDFQKGDIAEGYSVSREKKESFPLTVTSAQKNPTAFYLCASSMDTGGYNEQFFGPGTRLTVL.

This clonotype was detected many times. The gene calls are TRBV6-5 and TRBJ2-1, with 9 bases aligning to TRBD2. CDR3 length: 15 amino acids. V trimming: 3 bases; J trimming: 9 bases; junction bases outside the gene matches: 9. The germline CDR1 and CDR2 sequences are MNHEY and SVGAGI. CDR3 nucleotides: TGTGCCAGCAGTTATAATGGGCGGGGGGGCACTGAGCAGTTCTTC. Its translation: CASSYNGRGGTEQFF.

Many counts were recorded for this clonotype. The chain uses TRBV7-9 and TRBJ1-3; 8 positions agree with TRBD1. After removal of 3 bases from V and 3 bases from J, the junction contained 4 bases not matched to a gene. CDR3 length: 15 residues. From germline, CDR1 is SEHNR and CDR2 FQNEAQ (reference sequence). CDR3 coding DNA: TGTGCCAGCAGCTTCGACAGGGGTGGTGGAAACACCATATATTTT. This sequence encodes CASSFDRGGGNTIYF. Combining the CDR3 with reference TRBV7-9 and TRBJ1-3 gives the whole variable domain DTGVSQNPRHKITKRGQNVTFRCDPISEHNRLYWYRQTLGQGPEFLTYFQNEAQLEKSRLLSDRFSAERPKGSFSTLEIQRTEQGDSAMYLCASSFDRGGGNTIYFGEGSWLTVV.

The CDR3 bases are TGTGCCAGCAGCCAGGGGACTAGCGGCCCTACCGGGGAGCTGTTTTTT. This translates into CASSQGTSGPTGELFF. The V gene is TRBV3-1, the J gene TRBJ2-2; 11 nucleotides line up with TRBD2. V gave up 3 bases and J gave up 5 bases; unmatched junction bases: 5. Germline V gene lookup returns CDR1 LGHDT and CDR2 YNNKEL (reference sequence). The CDR3 has 16 residues.

This clonotype was seen only a few times. CDR3 bases: TGTGCTAGTGGTTTTTCGGCCGCGAACACCGGGGAGCTGTTTTTT. It encodes CASGFSAANTGELFF. V usage is TRBV12-5 and J usage is TRBJ2-2; no clear D. The germline V and J ends were trimmed by 3 bases and 0 bases, with 8 bases remaining between them. The CDR3 runs to 15 residues. Germline V gene lookup returns CDR1 LGHNT and CDR2 FRNRAP.

In its sample, this clonotype was seen many times. J is TRBJ2-6 and V is TRBV6-1; D is uncertain. The V gene's germline CDR1 is MNHNS and CDR2 SASEGT. Trimming removed 3 bases from V and 3 bases from J, with 6 bases in between. This CDR3 spans 14 amino acids. Here the CDR3 reads CASSEWSGANVLTF. The CDR3 coding sequence is TGTGCCAGCAGTGAGTGGAGTGGGGCCAACGTCCTGACTTTC.

This clonotype has at least ten counts. V is TRBV5-1 and J is TRBJ2-1; 9 nucleotides align to TRBD2. CDR1 and CDR2 from the germline V gene are SGHRS and YFSETQ. With 4 bases clipped from V and 5 bases from J, the junction kept 4 bases outside the gene matches. The CDR3 has 14 amino acids. The CDR3 bases are TGCGCCAGCAGCACTAGCGGGCCTCACAATGAGCAGTTCTTC. It yields the protein CASSTSGPHNEQFF.

As to this clonotype: A much larger clonotype is one base distant, so this may be a read error. The chain employs TRBV7-3 and TRBJ1-5, with unresolved D. CDR3 length equals 13 residues. Germline loops: CDR1 SGHTA, CDR2 FQGTGA. CDR3 sequence reads: CARSLSMDQPQHF. CDR3 bases: TGTGCCCGCAGCTTATCCATGGATCAGCCCCAGCATTTT.

This clonotype was observed at least ten times. The chain recombines TRBV4-3 with TRBJ1-1; D remains ambiguous. From germline, CDR1 is LGHNA and CDR2 YSLEER. Trimming left V 0 bases short and J 3 bases short, with 5 bases between. The length of the CDR3 is 13 residues. This chain's CDR3 is CASSQEGYTEAFF. DNA for the CDR3: TGCGCCAGCAGCCAAGAGGGGTACACTGAAGCTTTCTTT.

Comments on this clonotype: Because the CDR3 is missing its conserved closing phenylalanine or tryptophan, this is likely a read error. J is TRBJ2-7 and V is TRBV12-3 or TRBV12-4, with TRBD2 identical over 7 bases. V was pared by 3 bases and J by 2 bases, with 4 bases of the junction left unmatched. The CDR3 loop spans 14 amino acids. The CDR3 bases are TGTGCCAGCAGTTTGGGGGGGAGGCCCTACGAGCAGTACTCC. It yields the protein CASSLGGRPYEQYS.

The gene calls are TRBV30 and TRBJ1-1, with TRBD1 as a possible D gene (5 bases). V was clipped by 5 bases and J by 5 bases, with 12 bases between them. Germline CDR1 GTSNPN, CDR2 SVGIG (reference sequence). CDR3 length equals 12 residues. In nucleotides, the CDR3 is TGTGCCTGGGAGGCGGGGGGGACTGAAGCTTTCTTT. As protein: CAWEAGGTEAFF.

A few counts support this clonotype. V and J are TRBV29-1 and TRBJ1-3, with unresolved D. Trimming pared 8 bases from V and 3 bases from J, leaving 8 bases between. The CDR3 is made up of 11 amino acids. Germline lookup yields CDR1 SQVTM and CDR2 ANQGSEA. CDR3 protein: CSPLVGNTIYF. DNA for the CDR3: TGCAGCCCTCTAGTTGGAAACACCATATATTTT.

This clonotype was counted once. The junction differs from germline at one of its ends, possibly a read error. This chain joins TRBV7-2 and TRBJ2-1; 9 positions match TRBD2. The CDR3 length is 19 residues. CDR1 and CDR2 (germline): SGHTA, FQGNSA. The CDR3 region is CVSSTGTSGSRHGGNEQFF. In nucleotides, the CDR3 is TGTGTCAGCAGCACAGGAACTAGCGGGTCCAGACACGGGGGCAATGAGCAGTTCTTC.

At least ten counts were recorded for this clonotype. V and J are TRBV20-1 and TRBJ2-7, with 10 nucleotides matching TRBD2. Germline V gives CDR1 DFQATT, CDR2 SNEGSKA (reference sequence). J lost 1 base, V lost 5 bases, and 5 bases had no gene match. CDR3 length: 14 residues. DNA of the CDR3: TGCAGTGCTCTCGGACTAGCGGCATCCTACGAGCAGTACTTC. This codes for CSALGLAASYEQYF.

In this sample, this clonotype turned up a few times. The chain recombines TRBV10-3 with TRBJ1-3; the D gene is possibly TRBD1 (5 bases). The CDR3 contains 13 residues. In germline, CDR1 is ENHRY, CDR2 SYGVKD. V lost 8 bases, J lost 0 bases, and 8 bases lay in between. This chain's CDR3 is CAIARVSGNTIYF. In nucleotides, the CDR3 is TGTGCCATCGCCAGGGTCTCTGGAAACACCATATATTTT.